In this sample, the clone carrying this T cell receptor beta chain turned up a few times. What it recognizes is unknown. These data are taken from a study of post-analysis software for immune sequencing data. About the study: The disease courses spanned relapsing-remitting, secondary progressive and progressive-relapsing forms of multiple sclerosis. The study's findings and limits: Co-batched samples clustered tightly together by F measure. Among multiple sclerosis patients, normalized Chao1 diversity was significantly below that of controls. In patients, five or six TRBV segments were more frequent than in controls, with TRBV5-6, TRBV5-1 and TRBV20-1 among them.

Unique molecular identifiers tagged the TCR beta cDNA libraries. The yield from roughly 1 to 10 million T cells was some 500,000 cDNA molecules in total. From the PCR reads, TCRdb called clonotypes with MiXCR, one entry per CDR3 protein. The sample includes hundreds of thousands of distinct CDR3 sequences, 45% of them seen just once. CDR1 and CDR2 (germline): DFQATT, SNEGSKA (reference sequence). The V end lost 1 base, the J end lost 5 bases, and 11 bases lay between the germline ends. The CDR3 loop spans 13 amino acids. Sample: blood. The receptor was derived from a girl aged 10-17 years with multiple sclerosis. The rearrangement links TRBV20-1 to TRBJ2-5, with D perhaps assigned TRBD1 or TRBD2 (5 bases each). The CDR3, as DNA: TGCAGTGCTAGAGGACAGAGCGGTGAGACCCAGTACTTC. Encoded protein: CSARGQSGETQYF.